The next 15 T cell receptor beta chains were all read from a single sample in a study of cytomegalovirus exposure and HLA in healthy donors. Assay used: immunoSEQ multiplex PCR; TCRdb lists only in-frame clones, some missing. The sample lists approximately 97,000 clones, about 95% seen once, with around 0.85% in the top ten. The material sequenced was PBMCs. Every receptor here comes from a woman between 18 and 29 years old in good health and CMV-seronegative.

This sequence joins TRBV12-5 and TRBJ2-5; the D gene is possibly TRBD2 (6 bases). This CDR3 contains 17 residues. Germline loops: CDR1 LGHNT, CDR2 FRNRAP. V lost 3 bases to trimming and J lost 4 bases, with 21 bases between them. CDR3 amino acids: CASGFPAGRRVGETQYF. The CDR3 region has the DNA TGTGCTAGTGGTTTCCCAGCAGGGAGGCGAGTGGGAGAGACCCAGTACTTC.

V usage is TRBV30 and J usage is TRBJ1-1, with D possibly matching TRBD1 (6 bases). The CDR3 runs to 14 residues. The germline V gene encodes CDR1 GTSNPN and CDR2 SVGIG (reference sequence). V was pared by 4 bases and J by 4 bases, with 16 bases between. Written as DNA, the CDR3 is TGTGCCTGGACAGGGGACCCCAGGGGCACTGAAGCTTTCTTT. Encoded protein: CAWTGDPRGTEAFF.

A single count supports this clone. J is TRBJ1-1 and V is TRBV30; TRBD1 is a possible D gene (5 bases). V lost 1 base and J lost 6, with 6 bases in between. The CDR3 extends over 11 amino acids. Per germline, CDR1 GTSNPN and CDR2 SVGIG (reference sequence). CDR3 in amino acids: CAWSGGAEAFF. The CDR3 DNA reads TGTGCCTGGAGTGGGGGGGCTGAAGCTTTCTTT.

Concerning this clone: At one boundary the junction diverges from the germline segment, which might be a read error. This sequence joins TRBV12-5 and TRBJ2-2, with 8 bases matching TRBD1. CDR1 LGHNT and CDR2 FRNRAP come from the germline V gene. CDR3 length equals 15 residues. CDR3 amino acids: CASGPWTGNPGELFF. CDR3 nucleotide sequence: TGTGCTAGTGGTCCGTGGACAGGGAACCCCGGGGAGCTGTTTTTT.

The chain uses TRBV9 and TRBJ2-3; 15 bases agree with TRBD2. Trimming at V came to 3 bases and at J to 0 bases, leaving 5 bases not matched to a gene. CDR3 length: 18 residues. The germline CDR1 and CDR2 sequences are SGDLS and YYNGEE. CDR3 in amino acids: CASSGGTSGGFSTDTQYF. CDR3 DNA: TGTGCCAGCAGCGGAGGGACTAGCGGGGGGTTTAGCACAGATACGCAGTATTTT. Full variable domain (missing parts from reference TRBV9 and TRBJ2-3): DSGVTQTPKHLITATGQRVTLRCSPRSGDLSVYWYQQSLDQGLQFLIQYYNGEERAKGNILERFSAQQFPDLHSELNLSSLELGDSALYFCASSGGTSGGFSTDTQYFGPGTRLTVL.

The chain employs TRBV19 and TRBJ2-7; 15 nucleotides line up with TRBD2. This CDR3 contains 15 residues. Germline CDR1 reads LNHDA; CDR2 reads SQIVND (reference sequence). The V segment lost 5 bases and the J segment 5 bases; nucleotides outside the gene matches: 4. The CDR3 reads CASSPRTSGRDEQYF. In nucleotides, the CDR3 is TGTGCCAGTAGTCCGAGGACTAGCGGGAGGGACGAGCAGTACTTC.

The chain couples TRBV5-1 to TRBJ2-1, with 9 bases identical to TRBD1. The CDR3 covers 16 residues. Germline CDR1 reads SGHRS; CDR2 reads YFSETQ. The J segment lost 7 bases and the V segment lost 0 bases, leaving 8 bases of the junction unmatched. CDR3 protein: CASSLGVGQGSNEQFF. CDR3 in DNA: TGCGCCAGCAGCTTGGGGGTGGGACAGGGATCGAATGAGCAGTTCTTC.

The chain links TRBV18 to TRBJ1-2, with a weak D call TRBD1 (6 bases). The germline gives CDR1 KGHSH, CDR2 LQKENI. V was shortened by 1 base and J by 3 bases, with 12 bases between the two germline ends. The CDR3 is 15 amino acids. In nucleotides, the CDR3 is TGTGCCAGCTCACCACGGGCAGGGGAAGACTATGGCTACACCTTC. Translation: CASSPRAGEDYGYTF.

The V and J genes are TRBV18 and TRBJ2-1; 9 bases are a match to TRBD2. From germline, CDR1 is KGHSH and CDR2 LQKENI. The junction had 5 bases not matched to a gene; V was cut back by 3 bases and J by 8 bases. This CDR3 is built from 14 residues. The CDR3 DNA reads as TGTGCCAGCTCACCGGGACTAGCAAGCGATGAGCAGTTCTTC. Translating it yields CASSPGLASDEQFF.

The V call is TRBV5-1, the J call TRBJ2-7; weak D call: TRBD2 (6 bases). In germline, CDR1 is SGHRS, CDR2 YFSETQ. The V end lost 4 bases, the J end lost 7 bases, and 21 bases lay between the germline ends. The CDR3 totals 15 residues. In nucleotides, the CDR3 is TGCGCCAGCAGCCCTGCGGGGACCCTCCGCGGGGAGCAGTACTTC. As protein: CASSPAGTLRGEQYF.

V usage is TRBV6-9 and J usage is TRBJ2-1; the match to TRBD1 covers 10 bases. The CDR3 totals 18 residues. With V trimmed by 3 bases and J by 7 bases, 15 bases remained unmatched. Looked up from germline, CDR1 is MNHGY and CDR2 is SVAAGI. The CDR3 region is CASSYCMFGTGEMNEQFF. Written as DNA, the CDR3 is TGTGCCAGCAGTTACTGCATGTTCGGGACAGGGGAGATGAATGAGCAGTTCTTC.

The chain employs TRBV9 and TRBJ1-4, with TRBD1 matching over 9 bases. Trimming cost V 1 base and J 7 bases; bases outside gene matches: 8. Germline V gene sequence: CDR1 SGDLS, CDR2 YYNGEE. The CDR3 has 16 residues. CDR3 loop: CASSVFGGTGTEKLFF. The CDR3 DNA sequence: TGTGCCAGCAGCGTATTTGGAGGGACAGGGACTGAAAAACTGTTTTTT.

The V and J genes are TRBV9 and TRBJ2-2, with a possible D match to TRBD1 (6 bases). The germline CDR1 and CDR2 sequences are SGDLS and YYNGEE. This CDR3 is built from 15 residues. Trimming left V 4 bases short and J 5 bases short, with 15 bases between. The CDR3 is CASSITGSVTGELFF. The CDR3 bases are TGTGCCAGCAGCATCACAGGGTCAGTGACCGGGGAGCTGTTTTTT.

The chain recombines TRBV11-3 with TRBJ2-5, with 7 bases lining up with TRBD2. The CDR3 is 14 residues long. The J segment lost 4 bases and the V segment lost 3 bases, leaving 5 bases of the junction unmatched. The germline V gene encodes CDR1 SGHNT and CDR2 YENEEA. The CDR3 region is CASSLRWGGETQYF. In nucleotides, the CDR3 is TGTGCCAGCAGCTTGCGGTGGGGGGGAGAGACCCAGTACTTC.

This sequence joins TRBV2 and TRBJ1-5, with 9 bases that match TRBD1. Germline CDR1 and CDR2: SNHLY and FYNNEI. The V and J ends lost 5 bases and 0 bases, in that order; junction bases with no gene match: 5. The CDR3 extends over 16 amino acids. This CDR3 is CASSITGGLSNQPQHF. CDR3 in DNA: TGTGCCAGCAGTATCACAGGGGGCCTTAGCAATCAGCCCCAGCATTTT.